This TCR beta chain was sequenced during a study of blood T cell repertoires in COVID-19. This clone has a single count. V was cut by 2 bases and J by 7 bases, with 12 bases left in between. This CDR3 region has 13 residues. Germline assignment: CDR1 MNHNY and CDR2 SVGAGI (reference sequence). Only in-frame clones appear in the TCRdb table, and some are missing; sequencing was by immunoSEQ multiplex PCR. The profile shows over 200,000 clones, approximately 82% of them singletons. Sequenced material: peripheral blood. V is TRBV6-6 and J is TRBJ2-7; D unclear. This clonotype originated in a woman between 50 and 59 years old with acute or convalescent COVID-19. CDR3 protein: CASSYVPIGEQYF. The CDR3 DNA sequence: TGTGCCAGCAGTTACGTTCCCATCGGGGAGCAGTACTTC.